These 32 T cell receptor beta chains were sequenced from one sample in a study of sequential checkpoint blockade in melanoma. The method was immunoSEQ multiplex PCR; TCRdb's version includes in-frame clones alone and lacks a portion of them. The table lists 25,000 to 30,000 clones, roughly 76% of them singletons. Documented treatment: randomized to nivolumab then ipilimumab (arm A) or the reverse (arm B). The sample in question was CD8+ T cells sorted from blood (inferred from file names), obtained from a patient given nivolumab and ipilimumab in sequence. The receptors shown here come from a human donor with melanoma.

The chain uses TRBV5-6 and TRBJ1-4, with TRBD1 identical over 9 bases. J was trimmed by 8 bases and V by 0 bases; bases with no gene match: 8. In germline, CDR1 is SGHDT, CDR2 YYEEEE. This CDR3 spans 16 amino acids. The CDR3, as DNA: TGTGCCAGCAGCTTGGGGGGACAGGGTGATTTCGAAAAACTGTTTTTT. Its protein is CASSLGGQGDFEKLFF.

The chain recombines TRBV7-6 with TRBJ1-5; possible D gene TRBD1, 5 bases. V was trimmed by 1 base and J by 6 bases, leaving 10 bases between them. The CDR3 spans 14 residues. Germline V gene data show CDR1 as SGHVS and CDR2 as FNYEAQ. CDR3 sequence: CASSLGGGSQPQHF. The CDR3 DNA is TGTGCCAGCAGCTTAGGGGGGGGGAGTCAGCCCCAGCATTTT.

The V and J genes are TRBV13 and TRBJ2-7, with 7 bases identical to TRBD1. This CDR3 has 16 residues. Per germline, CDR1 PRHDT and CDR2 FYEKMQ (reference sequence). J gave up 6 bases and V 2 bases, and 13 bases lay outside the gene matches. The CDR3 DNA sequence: TGTGCCAGCAGCTTACAACCGGGACAGAAAGAAGGCGAGCAGTACTTC. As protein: CASSLQPGQKEGEQYF.

The CDR3 protein is CASSLAVRGGTEAFF. Written as DNA, the CDR3 is TGTGCCAGCAGCTTAGCAGTGCGGGGAGGGACTGAAGCTTTCTTT. V is TRBV7-8 and J is TRBJ1-1; the D is unclear. Germline lookup yields CDR1 SGHVS and CDR2 FQNEAQ. The CDR3 runs 15 residues. Between the trimmed V and J ends, which lost 0 bases and 5 bases, there was a span of 13 bases. Combining the CDR3 with reference TRBV7-8 and TRBJ1-1 gives the whole variable domain GAGVSQSPRYKVAKRGQDVALRCDPISGHVSLFWYQQALGQGPEFLTYFQNEAQLDKSGLPSDRFFAERPEGSVSTLKIQRTQQEDSAVYLCASSLAVRGGTEAFFGQGTRLTVV.

CDR3 coding DNA: TGTGCCAGCAGCTTAACCCAGGGCGGGGCATACGAGCAGTACTTC. Translation: CASSLTQGGAYEQYF. The chain links TRBV11-2 to TRBJ2-7; D perhaps matches TRBD2 (6 bases). The CDR3 runs 15 residues. In germline, CDR1 is SGHAT, CDR2 FQNNGV. V lost 2 bases and J 4 bases, leaving 15 bases between the germline ends.

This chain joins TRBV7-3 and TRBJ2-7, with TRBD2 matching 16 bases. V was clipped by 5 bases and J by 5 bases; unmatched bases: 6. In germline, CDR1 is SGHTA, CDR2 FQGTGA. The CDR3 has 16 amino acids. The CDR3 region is CASSPGTSGRVHEQYF. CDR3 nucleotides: TGTGCCAGCAGCCCCGGGACTAGCGGGAGGGTACACGAGCAGTACTTC.

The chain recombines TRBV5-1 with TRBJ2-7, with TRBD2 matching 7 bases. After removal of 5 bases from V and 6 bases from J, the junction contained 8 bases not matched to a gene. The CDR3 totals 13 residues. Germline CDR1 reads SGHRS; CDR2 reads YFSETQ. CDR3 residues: CASRAGAGGEQYF. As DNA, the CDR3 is TGCGCCAGCAGGGCGGGAGCCGGGGGCGAGCAGTACTTC.

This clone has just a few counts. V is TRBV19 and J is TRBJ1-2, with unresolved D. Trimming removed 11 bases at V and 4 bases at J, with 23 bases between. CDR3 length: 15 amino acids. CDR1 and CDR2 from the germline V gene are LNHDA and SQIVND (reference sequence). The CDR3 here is CAVNPKAGISYGYTF. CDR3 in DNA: TGTGCCGTCAACCCTAAGGCGGGGATCAGCTATGGCTACACCTTC.

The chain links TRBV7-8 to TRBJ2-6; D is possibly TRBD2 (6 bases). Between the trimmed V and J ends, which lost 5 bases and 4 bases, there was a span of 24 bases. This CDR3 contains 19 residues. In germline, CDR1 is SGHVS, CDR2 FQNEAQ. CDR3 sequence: CASSLGVGGSGAGANVLTF. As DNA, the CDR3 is TGTGCCAGCAGCCTAGGGGTGGGGGGTTCGGGTGCCGGGGCCAACGTCCTGACTTTC.

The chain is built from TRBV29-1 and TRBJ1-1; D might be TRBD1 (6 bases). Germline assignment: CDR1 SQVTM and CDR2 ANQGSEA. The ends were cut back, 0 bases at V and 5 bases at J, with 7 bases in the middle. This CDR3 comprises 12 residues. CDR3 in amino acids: CSVEEDRTEAFF. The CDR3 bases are TGCAGCGTTGAAGAAGACAGGACTGAAGCTTTCTTT.

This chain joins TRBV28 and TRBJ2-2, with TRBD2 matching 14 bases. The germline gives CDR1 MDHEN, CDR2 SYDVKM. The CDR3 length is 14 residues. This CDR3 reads CATGLAGADGELFF. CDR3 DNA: TGTGCGACGGGACTAGCGGGAGCGGACGGGGAGCTGTTTTTT.

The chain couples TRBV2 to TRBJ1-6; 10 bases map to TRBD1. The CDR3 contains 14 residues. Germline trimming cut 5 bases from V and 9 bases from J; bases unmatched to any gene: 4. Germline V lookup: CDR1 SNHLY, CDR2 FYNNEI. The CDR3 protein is CASSTGQGVSPLHF. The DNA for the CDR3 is TGTGCCAGCAGTACCGGACAGGGGGTTTCACCCCTCCACTTT.

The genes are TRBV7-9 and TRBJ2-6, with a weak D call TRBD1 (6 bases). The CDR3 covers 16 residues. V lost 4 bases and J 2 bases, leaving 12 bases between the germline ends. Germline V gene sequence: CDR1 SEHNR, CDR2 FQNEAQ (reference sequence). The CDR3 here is CASSSTGSPGANVLTF. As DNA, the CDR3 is TGTGCCAGCAGCTCAACAGGGTCTCCTGGGGCCAACGTCCTGACTTTC.

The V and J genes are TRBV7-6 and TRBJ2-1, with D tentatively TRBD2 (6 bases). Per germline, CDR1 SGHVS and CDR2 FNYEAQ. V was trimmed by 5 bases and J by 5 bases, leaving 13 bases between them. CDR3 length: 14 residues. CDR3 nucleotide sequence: TGTGCCAGCAGCACTAGCTCAGGGCACAATGAGCAGTTCTTC. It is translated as CASSTSSGHNEQFF.

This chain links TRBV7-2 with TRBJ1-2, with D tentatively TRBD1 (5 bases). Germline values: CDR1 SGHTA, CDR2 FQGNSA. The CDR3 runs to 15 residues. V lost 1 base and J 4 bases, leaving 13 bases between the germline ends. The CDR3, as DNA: TGTGCCAGCAGCTTAGAGGAGACAGTTTTCTATGGCTACACCTTC. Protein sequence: CASSLEETVFYGYTF.

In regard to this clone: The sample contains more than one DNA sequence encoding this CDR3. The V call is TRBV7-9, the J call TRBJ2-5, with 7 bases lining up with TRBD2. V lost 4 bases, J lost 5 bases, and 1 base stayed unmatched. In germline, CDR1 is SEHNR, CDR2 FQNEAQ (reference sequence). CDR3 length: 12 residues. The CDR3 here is CASSWGGETQYF. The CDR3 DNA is TGTGCCAGCAGCTGGGGGGGGGAGACCCAGTACTTC. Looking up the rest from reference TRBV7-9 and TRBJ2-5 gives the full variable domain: DTGVSQNPRHKITKRGQNVTFRCDPISEHNRLYWYRQTLGQGPEFLTYFQNEAQLEKSRLLSDRFSAERPKGSFSTLEIQRTEQGDSAMYLCASSWGGETQYFGPGTRLLVL.

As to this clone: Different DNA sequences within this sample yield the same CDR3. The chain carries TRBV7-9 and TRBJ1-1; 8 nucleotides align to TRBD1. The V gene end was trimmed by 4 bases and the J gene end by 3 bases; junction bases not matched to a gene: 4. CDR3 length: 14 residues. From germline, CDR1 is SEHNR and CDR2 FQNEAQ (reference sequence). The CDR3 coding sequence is TGTGCCAGCAGCTCTGACAGGGGATACACTGAAGCTTTCTTT. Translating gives CASSSDRGYTEAFF.

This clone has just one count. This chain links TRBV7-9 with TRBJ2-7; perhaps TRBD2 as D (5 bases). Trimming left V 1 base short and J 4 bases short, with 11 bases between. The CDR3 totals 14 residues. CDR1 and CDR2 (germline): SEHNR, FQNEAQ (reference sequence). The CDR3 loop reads CASSLEGGLYEQYF. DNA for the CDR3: TGTGCCAGCAGCTTAGAGGGCGGGCTGTACGAGCAGTACTTC.

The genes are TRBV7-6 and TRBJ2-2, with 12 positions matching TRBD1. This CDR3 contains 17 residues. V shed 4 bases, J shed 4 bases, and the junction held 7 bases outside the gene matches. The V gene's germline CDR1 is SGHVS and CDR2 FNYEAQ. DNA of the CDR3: TGTGCCAGCAGCTCTCGGGACAGGGGGCGCGGCACCGGGGAGCTGTTTTTT. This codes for CASSSRDRGRGTGELFF.

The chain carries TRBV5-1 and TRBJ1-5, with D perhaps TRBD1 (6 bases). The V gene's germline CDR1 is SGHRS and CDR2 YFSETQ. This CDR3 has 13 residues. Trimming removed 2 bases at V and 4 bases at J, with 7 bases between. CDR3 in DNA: TGCGCCAGCAGCTTCGGACAGAATCAGCCCCAGCATTTT. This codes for CASSFGQNQPQHF. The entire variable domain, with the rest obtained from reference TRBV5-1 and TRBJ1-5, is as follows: KAGVTQTPRYLIKTRGQQVTLSCSPISGHRSVSWYQQTPGQGLQFLFEYFSETQRNKGNFPGRFSGRQFSNSRSEMNVSTLELGDSALYLCASSFGQNQPQHFGDGTRLSIL.

The CDR3, as DNA: TGCGCCAGCAGATCAGGGACTGAAGCTTTCTTT. It encodes CASRSGTEAFF. The J gene is TRBJ1-1, the V gene TRBV5-1; possible D gene TRBD1, 5 bases. The CDR3 extends over 11 amino acids. Germline lookup yields CDR1 SGHRS and CDR2 YFSETQ. The germline V and J ends were trimmed by 5 bases and 5 bases, with 7 bases remaining between them.

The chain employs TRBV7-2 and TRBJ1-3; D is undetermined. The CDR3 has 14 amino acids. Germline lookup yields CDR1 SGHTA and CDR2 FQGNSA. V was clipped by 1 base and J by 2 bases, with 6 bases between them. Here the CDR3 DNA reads TGTGCCAGCAGCTTAGTAGGAGCTGGAAACACCATATATTTT. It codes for CASSLVGAGNTIYF.

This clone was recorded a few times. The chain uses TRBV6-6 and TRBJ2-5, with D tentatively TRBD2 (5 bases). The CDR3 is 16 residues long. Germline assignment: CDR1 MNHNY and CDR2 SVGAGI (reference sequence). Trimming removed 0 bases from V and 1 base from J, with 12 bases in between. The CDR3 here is CASSYSTGGRQETQYF. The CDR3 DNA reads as TGTGCCAGCAGTTACTCGACGGGCGGGCGCCAAGAGACCCAGTACTTC.

The chain's CDR3 is CASRPPPRGLVSDTQYF. CDR3 nucleotide sequence: TGTGCCAGCAGGCCCCCCCCGCGGGGACTAGTTTCAGATACGCAGTATTTT. The chain couples TRBV9 to TRBJ2-3; 8 bases map to TRBD2. Germline-derived CDR1 and CDR2 are SGDLS and YYNGEE. This CDR3 comprises 17 residues. After removal of 5 bases from V and 4 bases from J, the junction contained 15 bases not matched to a gene.

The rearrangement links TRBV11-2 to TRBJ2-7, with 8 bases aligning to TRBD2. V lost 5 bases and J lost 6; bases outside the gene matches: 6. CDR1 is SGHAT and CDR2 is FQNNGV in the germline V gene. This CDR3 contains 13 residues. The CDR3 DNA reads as TGTGCCAGCAGCCCCTCCGGGGGGGTCGAGCAGTACTTC. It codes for CASSPSGGVEQYF.

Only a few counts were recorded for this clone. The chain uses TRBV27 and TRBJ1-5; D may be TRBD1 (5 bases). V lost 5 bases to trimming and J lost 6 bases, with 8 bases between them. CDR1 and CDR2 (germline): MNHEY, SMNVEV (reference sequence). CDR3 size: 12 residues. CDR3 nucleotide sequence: TGTGCCAGCAGTGATCAGGGTCAGCCCCAGCATTTT. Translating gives CASSDQGQPQHF.

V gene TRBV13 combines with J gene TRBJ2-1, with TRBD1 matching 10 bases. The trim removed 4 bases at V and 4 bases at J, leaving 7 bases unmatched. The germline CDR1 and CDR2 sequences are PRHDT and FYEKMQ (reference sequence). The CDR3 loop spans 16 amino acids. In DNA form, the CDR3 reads TGTGCCAGCAGCTCCGGGACAGGGGACATTTACAATGAGCAGTTCTTC. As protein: CASSSGTGDIYNEQFF.

CDR3 loop: CATQTGLYGNQPQHF. CDR3 coding DNA: TGTGCCACCCAGACAGGTTTGTATGGCAATCAGCCCCAGCATTTT. The chain has TRBV19 and TRBJ1-5; TRBD1 is a possible D gene (6 bases). V lost 10 bases, J lost 2 bases, and 18 bases lay in between. The CDR3 is made up of 15 amino acids. CDR1 is LNHDA and CDR2 is SQIVND in the germline V gene (reference sequence).

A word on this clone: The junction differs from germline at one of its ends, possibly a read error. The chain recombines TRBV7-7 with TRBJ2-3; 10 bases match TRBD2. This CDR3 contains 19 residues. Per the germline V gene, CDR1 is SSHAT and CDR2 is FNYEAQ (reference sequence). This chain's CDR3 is CASSLRVAGGRDGTDTQYF. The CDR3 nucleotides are TGTGCTAGCAGCTTAAGAGTAGCGGGAGGCCGGGATGGCACAGATACGCAGTATTTT.

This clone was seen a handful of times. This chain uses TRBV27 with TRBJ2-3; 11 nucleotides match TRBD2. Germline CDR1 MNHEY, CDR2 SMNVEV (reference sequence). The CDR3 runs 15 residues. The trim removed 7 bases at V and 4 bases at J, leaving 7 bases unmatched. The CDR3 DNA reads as TGTGCCAGCACCCCCATAGCGGGAGGGCCAGATACGCAGTATTTT. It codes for CASTPIAGGPDTQYF.

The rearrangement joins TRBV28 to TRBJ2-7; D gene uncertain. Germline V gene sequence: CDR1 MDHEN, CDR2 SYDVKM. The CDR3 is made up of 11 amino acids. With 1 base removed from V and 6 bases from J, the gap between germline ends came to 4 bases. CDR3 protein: CASSLSSEQYF. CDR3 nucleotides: TGTGCCAGCAGTTTATCTTCCGAGCAGTACTTC.

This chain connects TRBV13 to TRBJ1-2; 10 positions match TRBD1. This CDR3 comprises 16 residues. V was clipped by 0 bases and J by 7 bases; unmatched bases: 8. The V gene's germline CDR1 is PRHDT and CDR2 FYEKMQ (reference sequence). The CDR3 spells CASSLGRTGGLTGYTF. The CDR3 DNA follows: TGTGCCAGCAGCTTAGGCCGGACAGGGGGTTTGACTGGCTACACCTTC.